This T cell receptor (beta chain) derives from a study of human T cells and chemical hapten exposure. As to this clonotype: Its antigen is still unknown.

General study results and limits: Sensitizing to DPC left TCRs with a frequency above 1 in 1000 unaltered.

One entry per CDR3 protein results from TCRdb running MiXCR on the RACE reads. This table holds about 350,000 distinct CDR3 sequences, more than 5% found once. Time point: patch test 2, 6 weeks after DPC sensitization. Treatment here: therapeutic diphenylcyclopropenone sensitization with weekly scalp DPC. Extraction yielded total RNA from whole blood (unfractionated). V was pared by 2 bases and J by 1 base, with 8 bases between. Per germline, CDR1 SGHTA and CDR2 FQGNSA. The CDR3 totals 15 residues. This chain joins TRBV7-2 and TRBJ2-2; D call uncertain. The receptor comes from a woman between 18 and 29 years old with alopecia areata. Some clones in this sample may be carry-over from other donors' samples. This material consisted of whole blood, taken in connection with sensitization to the hapten diphenylcyclopropenone (DPC). CDR3 in amino acids: CASSLSLWNTGELFF. CDR3 nucleotides: TGTGCCAGCAGCTTATCATTGTGGAACACCGGGGAGCTGTTTTTT.